A selection of T cell receptor beta chains follows, all from one sample in a study of blood T cell repertoires in COVID-19. Libraries were prepared by immunoSEQ multiplex PCR; TCRdb keeps only in-frame clonotypes and omits some of them. The repertoire holds about 190,000 clones, with 90% as singletons. The sequenced sample consisted of peripheral blood. The receptors shown here come from a man aged 50-60 years with acute or convalescent COVID-19. Each CDR3 is given with its conserved first and last residue. The D gene is left open where the match is weak. Size tells how often a clone was seen (once, few, many) or the class of an expanded clone, and some rows leave it out.

j_gene: TRBJ2-7
abundance: -
v_gene: TRBV7-9
d_gene: TRBD1
CDR3aa: CASSPRGGLGTGRDEQYF
CDR3nt: TGTGCCAGCAGCCCTAGGGGAGGCTTGGGGACAGGGAGGGACGAGCAGTACTTC

j_gene: TRBJ2-1
abundance: -
v_gene: TRBV19
d_gene: TRBD2
CDR3aa: CASSILAGGLVHNEQFF
CDR3nt: TGTGCCAGTAGTATTCTAGCGGGAGGGCTGGTCCACAATGAGCAGTTCTTC

j_gene: TRBJ2-7
abundance: -
v_gene: TRBV28
d_gene: -
CDR3aa: CASREQGSVSYEQYF
CDR3nt: TGTGCCAGCAGAGAACAGGGCTCGGTGTCCTACGAGCAGTACTTC

j_gene: TRBJ2-5
abundance: once
v_gene: TRBV5-4
d_gene: TRBD2
CDR3aa: CASSLSLAGGETQYF
CDR3nt: TGTGCCAGCAGCTTATCACTAGCGGGAGGAGAGACCCAGTACTTC

j_gene: TRBJ2-1
abundance: -
v_gene: TRBV7-2
d_gene: TRBD2
CDR3aa: CASSSRGASRGGSNEQFF
CDR3nt: TGTGCCAGCAGCTCCAGAGGGGCTAGCCGCGGGGGGAGCAATGAGCAGTTCTTC

j_gene: TRBJ1-3
abundance: -
v_gene: TRBV4-2
d_gene: -
CDR3aa: CASSQDILAGVSSGNTIYF
CDR3nt: TGTGCCAGCAGCCAAGATATTTTGGCAGGGGTGAGCTCTGGAAACACCATATATTTT

j_gene: TRBJ2-7
abundance: -
v_gene: TRBV18
d_gene: TRBD1
CDR3aa: CASSQAGTDAYEQYF
CDR3nt: TGTGCCAGCTCACAGGCCGGGACAGACGCCTACGAGCAGTACTTC

j_gene: TRBJ2-1
abundance: -
v_gene: TRBV5-4
d_gene: TRBD2
CDR3aa: CASSTLAGGLSSYNEQFF
CDR3nt: TGTGCCAGCAGCACACTAGCGGGGGGTTTAAGCTCCTACAATGAGCAGTTCTTC

j_gene: TRBJ1-2
abundance: once
v_gene: TRBV2
d_gene: TRBD1
CDR3aa: CASSAKGQGSYGYTF
CDR3nt: TGTGCCAGCAGCGCTAAAGGACAGGGGTCCTATGGCTACACCTTC

j_gene: TRBJ1-6
abundance: -
v_gene: TRBV5-1
d_gene: -
CDR3aa: CASSEGGHLRNNSPLHF
CDR3nt: TGCGCCAGCAGCGAGGGGGGGCACTTGAGAAATAATTCACCCCTCCACTTT

j_gene: TRBJ1-6
abundance: -
v_gene: TRBV11-3
d_gene: -
CDR3aa: CASSPTRDSPLHF
CDR3nt: TGTGCCAGCAGCCCTACGAGGGATTCACCCCTCCACTTT

j_gene: TRBJ2-1
abundance: -
v_gene: TRBV24-1
d_gene: TRBD2
CDR3aa: CATSGAREGSYNEQFF
CDR3nt: TGTGCCACCAGCGGAGCGCGGGAGGGCTCCTACAATGAGCAGTTCTTC

j_gene: TRBJ2-7
abundance: -
v_gene: TRBV4-1
d_gene: -
CDR3aa: CASSPRAGTDSYEQYF
CDR3nt: TGCGCCAGCAGCCCCAGAGCAGGAACGGACTCCTACGAGCAGTACTTC

j_gene: TRBJ2-2
abundance: -
v_gene: TRBV6-5
d_gene: -
CDR3aa: CASSYLPRGELFF
CDR3nt: TGTGCCAGCAGTTACCTCCCCCGCGGGGAGCTGTTTTTT

j_gene: TRBJ1-1
abundance: -
v_gene: TRBV11-2
d_gene: -
CDR3aa: CASSLVRQGYTEAFF
CDR3nt: TGTGCCAGCAGCTTAGTCCGGCAGGGGTACACTGAAGCTTTCTTT

j_gene: TRBJ1-2
abundance: -
v_gene: TRBV7-9
d_gene: -
CDR3aa: CASSRGLQDFYTF
CDR3nt: TGTGCCAGCAGCCGGGGACTTCAGGATTTCTACACCTTC

j_gene: TRBJ2-5
abundance: -
v_gene: TRBV9
d_gene: TRBD2
CDR3aa: CASSDADRTERGTQYF
CDR3nt: TGTGCCAGCAGCGACGCTGATCGGACGGAGCGGGGGACCCAGTACTTC

j_gene: TRBJ1-5
abundance: once
v_gene: TRBV2
d_gene: -
CDR3aa: CASKITGDSNQPQHF
CDR3nt: TGTGCCAGCAAAATAACAGGAGATAGCAATCAGCCCCAGCATTTT

j_gene: TRBJ2-3
abundance: -
v_gene: TRBV4-2
d_gene: TRBD1
CDR3aa: CASSRGGPGQGRTDTQYF
CDR3nt: TGTGCCAGCAGCCGGGGGGGACCGGGACAGGGCCGCACAGATACGCAGTATTTT

j_gene: TRBJ2-3
abundance: -
v_gene: TRBV25-1
d_gene: -
CDR3aa: CASSETRGRSTDTQYF
CDR3nt: TGTGCCAGCAGTGAAACCCGGGGTCGGAGCACAGATACGCAGTATTTT

j_gene: TRBJ2-2
abundance: -
v_gene: TRBV10-3
d_gene: TRBD2
CDR3aa: CAIMMQGIAGGELFF
CDR3nt: TGTGCCATCATGATGCAGGGGATAGCGGGAGGGGAGCTGTTTTTT

j_gene: TRBJ1-2
abundance: once
v_gene: TRBV5-5
d_gene: -
CDR3aa: CASRPTGRRGNYGYTF
CDR3nt: TGTGCCAGCAGACCAACGGGAAGACGAGGAAACTATGGCTACACCTTC

j_gene: TRBJ1-1
abundance: -
v_gene: TRBV11-2
d_gene: -
CDR3aa: CASSPTRENTEAFF
CDR3nt: TGTGCCAGCAGCCCAACCCGCGAGAACACTGAAGCTTTCTTT

j_gene: TRBJ2-2
abundance: once
v_gene: TRBV7-2
d_gene: -
CDR3aa: CASSLSQGTGELFF
CDR3nt: TGTGCCAGCAGCTTAAGCCAGGGCACCGGGGAGCTGTTTTTT

j_gene: TRBJ2-3
abundance: -
v_gene: TRBV7-2
d_gene: -
CDR3aa: CASSSYVVNTQYF
CDR3nt: TGTGCCAGCAGCTCCTATGTAGTAAATACGCAGTATTTT

j_gene: TRBJ2-1
abundance: -
v_gene: TRBV12-3/TRBV12-4
d_gene: -
CDR3aa: CASSLSNEQFF
CDR3nt: TGTGCCAGCAGTTTATCTAATGAGCAGTTCTTC

j_gene: TRBJ1-6
abundance: few
v_gene: TRBV6-4
d_gene: -
CDR3aa: CASSDSMRSPLHF
CDR3nt: TGTGCCAGCAGTGACTCGATGCGCTCACCCCTCCACTTT

j_gene: TRBJ2-3
abundance: -
v_gene: TRBV7-9
d_gene: -
CDR3aa: CASSLGRESVADTQYF
CDR3nt: TGTGCCAGCAGCTTAGGACGGGAGTCAGTGGCAGATACGCAGTATTTT